This is a list of T cell receptor beta chains from one sample in a study of blood T cell repertoires in COVID-19. Repertoires were generated with immunoSEQ multiplex PCR, while TCRdb's copy carries only in-frame clones and drops some. Among about 190,000 clones listed, approximately 90% were seen once. The material sequenced was peripheral blood. The source of these receptors is a woman aged 30 to 39 with active or convalescent COVID-19. Each CDR3 is given with its conserved first and last residue. A D gene is named only where the DNA matches it firmly. The size entry is marked missing in some rows and otherwise reads once, few, many or a size class.

cdr3_nt,cdr3_aa,d_call,j_call,v_call,clone_size
TGTGCCAGCAGCGTAGACGGAACGACAGAGATAAACTATGGCTACACCTTC,CASSVDGTTEINYGYTF,NA,TRBJ1-2,TRBV9,once
TGTGCCAGCAGTCCAATGGGACAGAGCAATCAGCCCCAGCATTTT,CASSPMGQSNQPQHF,TRBD1,TRBJ1-5,TRBV28,NA
TGTGCCAGTAGTCTAAGGACAGGAAATCAGCCCCAGCATTTT,CASSLRTGNQPQHF,TRBD1,TRBJ1-5,TRBV19,NA
TGCGCCAGCAGCTTGGCGGACGCAGGGGCGTACGAGCAGTTCTTC,CASSLADAGAYEQFF,NA,TRBJ2-1,TRBV5-1,NA
TGTGCCTGGAAAGCGACGGTGACAGGGGTGTCACCCCTCCACTTT,CAWKATVTGVSPLHF,TRBD1,TRBJ1-6,TRBV30,NA
TGTGCCAGCAGTTCGCAGGGCACCGGGGAGCTGTTTTTT,CASSSQGTGELFF,NA,TRBJ2-2,TRBV28,few
TGTGCCAGCAGCCCTAGGACATCTAATGAGCAGTTCTTC,CASSPRTSNEQFF,NA,TRBJ2-1,TRBV11-2,NA
TGTGCCACCCTCTTTACTAGCGGGGGATACAATGAGCAGTTCTTC,CATLFTSGGYNEQFF,TRBD2,TRBJ2-1,TRBV10-3,once
TGTGCCAGCAGTTTATTTGGGGGGACAGGGATTAACTATGGCTACACCTTC,CASSLFGGTGINYGYTF,TRBD1,TRBJ1-2,TRBV28,NA
TGTGCCAGCTCACCACGGGAGGGACTCATGAACACTGAAGCTTTCTTT,CASSPREGLMNTEAFF,NA,TRBJ1-1,TRBV18,NA
TGTGCCAGCAGCTTTATCGGGGGCTATGGCTACACCTTC,CASSFIGGYGYTF,NA,TRBJ1-2,TRBV7-6,few
TGTGCCACCCTCGCTCGGGGGGCTGGGGCCAACGTCCTGACTTTC,CATLARGAGANVLTF,TRBD2,TRBJ2-6,TRBV6-6,NA
TGTGCCAGCAGCCAAGGGACAGGGGACTATGGCTACACCTTC,CASSQGTGDYGYTF,TRBD1,TRBJ1-2,TRBV14,NA
TGTGCCAGCAGCCAGGACTTCTATGGCTACACCTTC,CASSQDFYGYTF,NA,TRBJ1-2,TRBV9,NA
TGTGCCAGCAGTTTACGAGGGTGGGACCCCGGGACTAGCGGGACCTACGAGCAGTACTTC,CASSLRGWDPGTSGTYEQYF,TRBD2,TRBJ2-7,TRBV27,NA
TGTGCCAGCAGTCCCCTTCGCTACGAGCAGTACTTC,CASSPLRYEQYF,NA,TRBJ2-7,TRBV2,NA
TGCAGCGCCTCCCCAGGGGCCGAGGCTTTCTTT,CSASPGAEAFF,NA,TRBJ1-1,TRBV29-1,NA
TGTGCCAGCAGTCTTACCGGGACAGGGAAGGCAGATACGCAGTATTTT,CASSLTGTGKADTQYF,TRBD1,TRBJ2-3,TRBV27,NA
TGTGCCACCAAAAGCGCGGATAGACAGTCGGGCACGCAGTATTTT,CATKSADRQSGTQYF,NA,TRBJ2-3,TRBV28,NA
TGTGCCAGCAGAGAGACAGGGGCCAGCTATGGCTACACCTTC,CASRETGASYGYTF,TRBD1,TRBJ1-2,TRBV7-9,NA
TGCGCCACCAGCGCAGGGGGATCGACTAATGAAAAACTGTTTTTT,CATSAGGSTNEKLFF,TRBD1,TRBJ1-4,TRBV4-1,NA
TGTGCCAGCAGTTCCAGGGGTTTAAGCAAGAACACCATATATTTT,CASSSRGLSKNTIYF,NA,TRBJ1-3,TRBV6-5,NA
TGTGCCAGCAGCTCCACTCGGGACAGATCATATGGCTACACCTTC,CASSSTRDRSYGYTF,TRBD1,TRBJ1-2,TRBV7-8,NA
TGTGCCACCAAACGGGCTAGCGGGAGTGGTTTAAACAATGAGCAGTTCTTC,CATKRASGSGLNNEQFF,TRBD2,TRBJ2-1,TRBV11-3,NA
TGTGCCAGCAGCCATCGGACAGGGAATAACAATGAGCAGTTCTTC,CASSHRTGNNNEQFF,TRBD1,TRBJ2-1,TRBV13,NA
TGTGCCAGCAGTTACACAGGAGGAGGGTTTCATGGCTACACCTTC,CASSYTGGGFHGYTF,NA,TRBJ1-2,TRBV6-6,once
TGTGCCAGCTCAGATGGGACTAGCGGGCATACAGATACGCAGTATTTT,CASSDGTSGHTDTQYF,TRBD2,TRBJ2-3,TRBV18,few
TGTGCCAGCAGTTTATTCGGACAGAGCTATGGCTACACCTTC,CASSLFGQSYGYTF,NA,TRBJ1-2,TRBV28,NA
TGTGCCAGCAGTTTCATCGGGATCGCTGAAGCTTTCTTT,CASSFIGIAEAFF,NA,TRBJ1-1,TRBV12-3/TRBV12-4,few
TGTGCCAGCGGACTACAGGGGGCAGGGGAGCTGTTTTTT,CASGLQGAGELFF,TRBD1,TRBJ2-2,TRBV7-9,NA
TGTGCCAGCAGCTCAGGGACAGGGATGAACACTGAAGCTTTCTTT,CASSSGTGMNTEAFF,TRBD1,TRBJ1-1,TRBV7-9,NA
TGCGCCAGCAGCTTGGGCCGGGACAACCCTACGTACTTC,CASSLGRDNPTYF,NA,TRBJ2-7,TRBV5-1,few
TGTGCCAGCAGTCACCGGGACAGGGAAGGTGAAAAACTGTTTTTT,CASSHRDREGEKLFF,TRBD1,TRBJ1-4,TRBV28,NA
TGTGCCACAGGACTAGCGGGAGAGGAAGAGACCCAGTACTTC,CATGLAGEEETQYF,TRBD2,TRBJ2-5,TRBV24-1,once
TGTGCCAGCAGTGAATCTGTAAATCAGCCCCAGCATTTT,CASSESVNQPQHF,NA,TRBJ1-5,TRBV6-1,NA
TGTGCCACCAGTGATTTGGTAAGGGGGACCCAGTACTTC,CATSDLVRGTQYF,NA,TRBJ2-5,TRBV24-1,NA
TGTGCCAGCAGTGACGACTGGAACCAAAACATTCAGTACTTC,CASSDDWNQNIQYF,NA,TRBJ2-4,TRBV25-1,NA
TGTGCCAGCAGTTCGGACAGGGCGGCCTACGAGCAGTACTTC,CASSSDRAAYEQYF,TRBD1,TRBJ2-7,TRBV5-4,NA
TGTGCCAGCAGCTTAGGTCGGGCAACTAATGAAAAACTGTTTTTT,CASSLGRATNEKLFF,NA,TRBJ1-4,TRBV7-2,once
TGTGCCAGCAGTACTCAGGGCCCTAGCTCCTACAATGAGCAGTTCTTC,CASSTQGPSSYNEQFF,NA,TRBJ2-1,TRBV28,NA
TGTGCCAGCAGCTTAGGGGCAGGGGGCTATGGCTACACCTTC,CASSLGAGGYGYTF,TRBD1,TRBJ1-2,TRBV11-3,NA
TGCGCCAGCAGCCTCGGGTCCTATACCGGGGAGCAGTACTTC,CASSLGSYTGEQYF,NA,TRBJ2-7,TRBV5-1,NA
TGTGCCAGCAGCCAAAGGACTAGTGCCTCCTACGAGCAGTACTTC,CASSQRTSASYEQYF,TRBD2,TRBJ2-7,TRBV7-9,NA
TGTGCCAGCAGTTTGGGACAGACCAATCAGCCCCAGCATTTT,CASSLGQTNQPQHF,TRBD1,TRBJ1-5,TRBV6-5,NA
TGCGCCAGCAGCTTGGGGGACAAAACTGAAGCTTTCTTT,CASSLGDKTEAFF,NA,TRBJ1-1,TRBV5-1,once
TGTGCCAGCAGCTCCCTTTCTGGCGGGGGGGGTAATGAGCAGTTCTTC,CASSSLSGGGGNEQFF,TRBD2,TRBJ2-1,TRBV11-2,NA
TGCGCCAGCAGCTCTAGCGGAGATTACGAGCAGTACTTC,CASSSSGDYEQYF,TRBD2,TRBJ2-7,TRBV10-1,NA
TGTGCCAGCAGCTTGCCAGGGCCTCGGTCCAATTCACCCCTCCACTTT,CASSLPGPRSNSPLHF,NA,TRBJ1-6,TRBV5-4,NA
TGTGCCAGCAGCTTATCGGCTAGCGGGAGGAATGAGCAGTTCTTC,CASSLSASGRNEQFF,TRBD2,TRBJ2-1,TRBV5-8,NA